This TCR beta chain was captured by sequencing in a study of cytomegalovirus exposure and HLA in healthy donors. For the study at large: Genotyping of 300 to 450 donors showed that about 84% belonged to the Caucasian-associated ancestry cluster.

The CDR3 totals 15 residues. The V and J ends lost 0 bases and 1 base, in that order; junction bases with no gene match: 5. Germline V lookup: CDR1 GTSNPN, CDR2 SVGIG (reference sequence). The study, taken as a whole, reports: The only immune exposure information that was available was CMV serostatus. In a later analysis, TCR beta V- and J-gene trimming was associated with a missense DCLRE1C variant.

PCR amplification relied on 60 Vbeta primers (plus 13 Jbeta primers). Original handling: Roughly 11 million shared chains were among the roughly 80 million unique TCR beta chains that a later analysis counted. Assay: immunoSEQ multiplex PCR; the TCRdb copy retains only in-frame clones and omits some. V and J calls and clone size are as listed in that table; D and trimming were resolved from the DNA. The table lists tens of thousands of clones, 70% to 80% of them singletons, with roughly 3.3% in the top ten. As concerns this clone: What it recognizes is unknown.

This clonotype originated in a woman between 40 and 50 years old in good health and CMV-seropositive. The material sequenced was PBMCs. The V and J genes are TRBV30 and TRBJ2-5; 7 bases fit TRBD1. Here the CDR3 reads CAWSVRGRSQETQYF. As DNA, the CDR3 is TGTGCCTGGAGTGTAAGGGGGCGCTCCCAAGAGACCCAGTACTTC.